These 13 T cell receptor beta chains share one sample of origin, sequenced in a study of cytomegalovirus exposure and HLA in healthy donors. Produced via immunoSEQ multiplex PCR; TCRdb's table is partial and in-frame only. The profile shows under 200,000 clones, around 90% of them singletons. Material for sequencing was PBMCs. Receptor source: a woman aged 18-29 years in good health and CMV-seropositive.

The chain combines TRBV4-1 with TRBJ1-1; D gene ambiguous. The CDR3 has 13 amino acids. Germline lookup yields CDR1 MGHRA and CDR2 YSYEKL. V was clipped by 0 bases and J by 7 bases, with 9 bases between them. CDR3 DNA sequence: TGCGCCAGCAGCCAAGAGAGGCGTGGTGAAGCTTTCTTT. Translated, it gives CASSQERRGEAFF.

The chain joins TRBV19 to TRBJ1-5; D call uncertain. The CDR3 runs to 14 residues. Germline assignment: CDR1 LNHDA and CDR2 SQIVND (reference sequence). Trimming took 5 bases from V and 3 from J, leaving 11 bases between them. CDR3 sequence: CASSGREANQPQHF. CDR3 in DNA: TGTGCCAGTAGTGGTAGAGAGGCCAATCAGCCCCAGCATTTT.

This clone has only one observation. The rearrangement links TRBV7-8 to TRBJ1-3; weak D call: TRBD1 (5 bases). This CDR3 region has 13 residues. V gave up 3 bases and J gave up 8 bases, with 11 bases separating them. Looked up from germline, CDR1 is SGHVS and CDR2 is FQNEAQ. CDR3 loop: CASSFSRADTIYF. The CDR3 region has the DNA TGTGCCAGCAGCTTTTCCAGGGCTGACACCATATATTTT.

The J gene is TRBJ2-7, the V gene TRBV6-6, with D possibly being TRBD2 (5 bases). The ends were cut back, 6 bases at V and 6 bases at J, with 12 bases in the middle. The CDR3 has 12 amino acids. Germline values: CDR1 MNHNY, CDR2 SVGAGI (reference sequence). This chain's CDR3 is CASSPGLSEQYF. The CDR3 DNA reads TGTGCCAGCAGCCCCGGACTTTCCGAGCAGTACTTC.

This clone has a single count. This chain links TRBV30 with TRBJ2-1; D possibly corresponds to TRBD1 (5 bases). Germline CDR1 reads GTSNPN; CDR2 reads SVGIG (reference sequence). The CDR3 has 11 residues. The V and J ends lost 2 bases and 9 bases respectively, with 8 bases between them. CDR3 amino acids: CAWSRGTEQFF. CDR3 DNA sequence: TGTGCCTGGAGTAGGGGAACTGAGCAGTTCTTC.

The rearrangement uses TRBV19 and TRBJ1-5; D is unclear. This CDR3 has 13 residues. V lost 3 bases to trimming and J lost 7 bases, with 10 bases between them. Germline-derived CDR1 and CDR2 are LNHDA and SQIVND (reference sequence). The CDR3 coding sequence is TGTGCCAGTAGTATTATCGGGGTCCAGCCCCAGCATTTT. Translation gives CASSIIGVQPQHF.

This clone showed up just once. This chain uses TRBV12-2 with TRBJ2-7; TRBD1 is taken as the D call from the table, unchecked against the DNA. TRBV12-2 constitutes a pseudogene. The CDR3 spans 18 residues. CDR3 in amino acids: CASRLARNNRARSYEQYF. The CDR3 coding sequence is TGTGCAAGTCGCTTAGCGCGTAATAACAGGGCGAGATCCTACGAGCAGTACTTC.

This clone appeared once. The genes are TRBV2 and TRBJ1-2, with D possibly matching TRBD1 (6 bases). CDR1 and CDR2 from the germline V gene are SNHLY and FYNNEI. CDR3 size: 13 residues. Trimming took off 8 bases at V and 4 bases at J, with 14 bases between the two ends. Written as DNA, the CDR3 is TGTGCCAGCGGGACATCCGGGACCTATGGCTACACCTTC. Translation: CASGTSGTYGYTF.

The V and J genes are TRBV9 and TRBJ2-2, with TRBD2 matching over 8 bases. Unmatched junction bases numbered 11, after V lost 7 bases and J lost 6 bases. The CDR3 is 15 residues long. Germline V gene sequence: CDR1 SGDLS, CDR2 YYNGEE. This chain's CDR3 is CASGPAGVLSGELFF. For the CDR3, the DNA is TGTGCCAGCGGACCAGCGGGAGTGTTGTCCGGGGAGCTGTTTTTT.

The chain carries TRBV6-1 and TRBJ1-1; D not resolved. This CDR3 is 11 amino acids long. Per germline, CDR1 MNHNS and CDR2 SASEGT. The V gene lost 3 bases and the J gene lost 10 bases, with 9 bases spanning the gap. CDR3 in amino acids: CASSDTRGAFF. The CDR3 DNA sequence: TGTGCCAGCAGTGATACGAGAGGAGCTTTCTTT.

J is TRBJ2-2 and V is TRBV15; a weak D match, TRBD1 (6 bases). Trimming shortened V by 5 bases and J by 0 bases, and 7 bases separated the two germline ends. This CDR3 is built from 14 residues. The germline V gene has CDR1 LNHNV and CDR2 YYDKDF (reference sequence). CDR3 residues: CATSDRTNTGELFF. In nucleotides, the CDR3 is TGTGCCACCAGCGACAGGACGAACACCGGGGAGCTGTTTTTT. The variable domain in full, completed from reference TRBV15 and TRBJ2-2, reads DAMVIQNPRYQVTQFGKPVTLSCSQTLNHNVMYWYQQKSSQAPKLLFHYYDKDFNNEADTPDNFQSRRPNTSFCFLDIRSPGLGDTAMYLCATSDRTNTGELFFGEGSRLTVL.

This clone was counted between two and nine times. The rearrangement joins TRBV7-2 to TRBJ1-5; D possibly corresponds to TRBD1 (6 bases). The ends were cut back, 5 bases at V and 5 bases at J, with 10 bases in the middle. The germline V gene has CDR1 SGHTA and CDR2 FQGNSA. The length of the CDR3 is 13 residues. CDR3 region: CASSMTGYQPQHF. The CDR3 DNA is TGTGCCAGCAGCATGACAGGTTATCAGCCCCAGCATTTT.

The chain recombines TRBV12-2 with TRBJ2-7; whether TRBD1, the table's D call, matches the DNA was not checked. TRBV12-2 is a known pseudogene. The CDR3 has 14 amino acids. In DNA form, the CDR3 reads TGTGCAAGTCGCTTCGGGGACAGGGCCTACGAGCAGTACTTC. Protein: CASRFGDRAYEQYF.